This passage covers 5 T cell receptor beta chains from one sample sequenced in a study of T cell repertoires in cytomegalovirus infection. These TCRs' antigens remain unknown. In TCRdb, the reads were re-called with MiXCR into one record per CDR3 protein. The sample includes roughly 160,000 distinct CDR3 sequences, about 22% of them seen just once. Here the sequenced sample was CD8+ T cells from cultured PBMCs, taken from culture after CMV antigen stimulation. These receptors were collected from a human donor in good health (CMV status not recorded). Some clones in this sample may be carry-over from other donors' samples.

Only a few counts were recorded for this clonotype. The rearrangement joins TRBV2 to TRBJ2-7, with D tentatively TRBD2 (6 bases). Germline values: CDR1 SNHLY, CDR2 FYNNEI. The V end was cut by 4 bases, the J end by 0 bases, with 16 bases between. This CDR3 is 16 amino acids long. The CDR3 here is CASSGNRDLSSYEQYF. For the CDR3, the DNA is TGTGCCAGCAGTGGGAACCGGGACTTAAGCTCCTACGAGCAGTACTTC.

The genes are TRBV28 and TRBJ1-5, with a possible D match to TRBD1 (5 bases). V shed 3 bases and J shed 3 bases, with 12 bases lying between them. The CDR3 is 15 residues long. Germline assignment: CDR1 MDHEN and CDR2 SYDVKM. CDR3 amino acids: CASSFFRGDNQPQHF. The CDR3 region has the DNA TGTGCCAGCAGTTTCTTTCGAGGGGACAATCAGCCCCAGCATTTT.

The table lists this clonotype with many counts. The chain recombines TRBV4-1 with TRBJ2-1, with TRBD1 identical over 8 bases. The CDR3 has 16 residues. V lost 2 bases and J lost 4; bases outside the gene matches: 7. Germline CDR1 and CDR2: MGHRA and YSYEKL. The CDR3 sequence: CASSQSGTGGYNEQFF. DNA for the CDR3: TGCGCCAGCAGCCAATCCGGGACAGGTGGGTACAATGAGCAGTTCTTC.

This chain uses TRBV11-1 with TRBJ2-5, with 8 bases fitting TRBD1. CDR1 SGHAT and CDR2 FQDESV come from the germline V gene (reference sequence). The CDR3 runs to 17 residues. The V segment lost 6 bases and the J segment 4 bases; nucleotides outside the gene matches: 16. CDR3 residues: CASSPQTGVRLLETQYF. The CDR3 DNA sequence: TGTGCCAGCAGTCCCCAGACAGGGGTGAGACTATTAGAGACCCAGTACTTC.

The V call is TRBV7-2, the J call TRBJ1-2; D remains unclear. V lost 0 bases, J lost 0 bases, and 20 bases lay in between. Germline CDR1 reads SGHTA; CDR2 reads FQGNSA. The CDR3 loop spans 19 amino acids. The CDR3 region is CASSLAPPFIRTANYGYTF. The CDR3 DNA is TGTGCCAGCAGCTTAGCGCCCCCTTTCATTCGGACGGCTAACTATGGCTACACCTTC.